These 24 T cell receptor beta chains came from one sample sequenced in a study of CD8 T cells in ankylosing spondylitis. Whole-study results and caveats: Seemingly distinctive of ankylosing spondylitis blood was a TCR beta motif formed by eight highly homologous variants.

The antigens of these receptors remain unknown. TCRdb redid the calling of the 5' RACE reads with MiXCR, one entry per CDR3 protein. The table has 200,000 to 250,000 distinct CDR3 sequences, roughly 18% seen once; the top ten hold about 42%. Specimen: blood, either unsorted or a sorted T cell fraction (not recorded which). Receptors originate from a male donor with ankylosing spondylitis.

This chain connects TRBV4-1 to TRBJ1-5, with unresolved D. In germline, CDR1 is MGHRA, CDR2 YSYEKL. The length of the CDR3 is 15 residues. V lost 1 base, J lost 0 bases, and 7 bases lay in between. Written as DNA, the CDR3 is TGCGCCAGCAGCCAAGTAACAGATAGCAATCAGCCCCAGCATTTT. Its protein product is CASSQVTDSNQPQHF.

The CDR3 coding sequence is TGTGCCAGCAGCCAATGGGGAGGCGGCGCCGCAGATACGCAGTATTTT. It encodes CASSQWGGGAADTQYF. The rearrangement joins TRBV14 to TRBJ2-3; D may be TRBD2 (6 bases). This CDR3 is built from 16 residues. V lost 2 bases and J 4 bases, leaving 16 bases between the germline ends. Germline values: CDR1 SGHDN, CDR2 FVKESK.

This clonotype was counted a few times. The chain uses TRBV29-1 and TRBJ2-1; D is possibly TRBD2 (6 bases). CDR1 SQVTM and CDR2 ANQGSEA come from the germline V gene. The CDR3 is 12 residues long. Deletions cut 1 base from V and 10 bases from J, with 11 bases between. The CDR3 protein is CSVEGAGIEQFF. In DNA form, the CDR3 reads TGCAGCGTTGAAGGGGCGGGAATCGAGCAGTTCTTC.

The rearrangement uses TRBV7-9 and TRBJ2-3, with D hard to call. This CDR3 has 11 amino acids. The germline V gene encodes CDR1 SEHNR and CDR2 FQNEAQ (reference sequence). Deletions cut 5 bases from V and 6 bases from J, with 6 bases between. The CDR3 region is CASSQTDTQYF. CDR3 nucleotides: TGTGCCAGCAGCCAGACGGATACGCAGTATTTT.

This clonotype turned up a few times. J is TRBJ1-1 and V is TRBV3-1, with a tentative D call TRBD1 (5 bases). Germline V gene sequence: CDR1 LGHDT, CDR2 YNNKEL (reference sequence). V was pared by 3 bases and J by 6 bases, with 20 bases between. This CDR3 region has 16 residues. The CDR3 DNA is TGTGCCAGCAGCCACCCGGGGGGTTCGGGCCCCGCTGAAGCTTTCTTT. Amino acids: CASSHPGGSGPAEAFF.

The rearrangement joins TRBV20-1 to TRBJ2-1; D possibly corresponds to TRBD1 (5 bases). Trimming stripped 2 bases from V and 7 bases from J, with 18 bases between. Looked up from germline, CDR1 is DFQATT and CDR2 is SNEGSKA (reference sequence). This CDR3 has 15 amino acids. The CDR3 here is CSARSGADPFNEQFF. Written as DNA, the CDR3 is TGCAGTGCTAGATCTGGGGCGGACCCCTTTAATGAGCAGTTCTTC.

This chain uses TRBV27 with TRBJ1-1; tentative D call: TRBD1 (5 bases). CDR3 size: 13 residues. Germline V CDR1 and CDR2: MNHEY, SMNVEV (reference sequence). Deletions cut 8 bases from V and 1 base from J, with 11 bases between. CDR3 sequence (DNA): TGTGCCAGCGGGTTTGGGACGAACACTGAAGCTTTCTTT. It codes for CASGFGTNTEAFF.

The CDR3 nucleotides read TGTGCCAGCAGCCCGGGACGGCGTTATGAAAAACTGTTTTTT. This encodes CASSPGRRYEKLFF. The chain employs TRBV3-1 and TRBJ1-4, with D tentatively TRBD1 (5 bases). There are 14 residues in the CDR3. Germline-derived CDR1 and CDR2 are LGHDT and YNNKEL (reference sequence). Trimming stripped 4 bases from V and 6 bases from J, with 12 bases between.

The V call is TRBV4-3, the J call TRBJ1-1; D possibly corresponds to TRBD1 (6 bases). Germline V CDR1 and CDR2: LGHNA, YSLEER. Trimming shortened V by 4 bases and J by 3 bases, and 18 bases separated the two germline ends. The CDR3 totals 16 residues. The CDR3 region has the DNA TGCGCCAGCAGCCTAGGACACCACTCAGGGGACACTGAAGCTTTCTTT. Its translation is CASSLGHHSGDTEAFF.

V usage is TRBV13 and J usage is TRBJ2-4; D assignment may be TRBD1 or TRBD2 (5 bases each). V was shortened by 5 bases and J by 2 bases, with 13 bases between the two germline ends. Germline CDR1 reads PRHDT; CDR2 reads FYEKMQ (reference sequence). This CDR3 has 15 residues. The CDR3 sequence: CASSPLGVSKNIQYF. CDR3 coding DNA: TGTGCCAGCAGCCCGCTGGGGGTTTCCAAAAACATTCAGTACTTC.

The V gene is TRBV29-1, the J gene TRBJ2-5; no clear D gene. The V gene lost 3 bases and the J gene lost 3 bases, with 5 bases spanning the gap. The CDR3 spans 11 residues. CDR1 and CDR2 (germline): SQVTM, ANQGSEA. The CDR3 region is CSVDPEETQYF. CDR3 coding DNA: TGCAGCGTTGACCCAGAAGAGACCCAGTACTTC.

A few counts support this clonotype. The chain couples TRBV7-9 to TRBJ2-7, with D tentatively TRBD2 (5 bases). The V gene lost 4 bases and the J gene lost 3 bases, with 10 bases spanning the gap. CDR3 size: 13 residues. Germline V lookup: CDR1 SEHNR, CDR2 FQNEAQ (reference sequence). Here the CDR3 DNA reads TGTGCCAGCAGCTCCCGGGAAAACTACGAGCAGTACTTC. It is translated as CASSSRENYEQYF. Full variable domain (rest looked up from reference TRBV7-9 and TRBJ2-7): DTGVSQNPRHKITKRGQNVTFRCDPISEHNRLYWYRQTLGQGPEFLTYFQNEAQLEKSRLLSDRFSAERPKGSFSTLEIQRTEQGDSAMYLCASSSRENYEQYFGPGTRLTVT.

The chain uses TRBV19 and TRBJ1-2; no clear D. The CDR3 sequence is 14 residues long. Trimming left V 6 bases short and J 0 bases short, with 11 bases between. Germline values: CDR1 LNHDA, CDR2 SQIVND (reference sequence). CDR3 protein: CASRPGPSNYGYTF. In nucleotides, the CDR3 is TGTGCCAGTAGGCCCGGGCCTTCTAACTATGGCTACACCTTC.

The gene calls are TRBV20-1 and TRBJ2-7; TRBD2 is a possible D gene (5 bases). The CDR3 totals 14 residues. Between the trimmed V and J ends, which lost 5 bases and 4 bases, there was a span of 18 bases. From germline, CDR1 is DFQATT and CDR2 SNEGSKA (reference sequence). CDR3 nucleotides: TGCAGTGCTCCCCAGACTACCCTCCTTTACGAGCAGTACTTC. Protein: CSAPQTTLLYEQYF.

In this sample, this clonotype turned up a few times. The CDR3 protein is CASSIPAGGPYNEQFF. The CDR3, as DNA: TGCGCCAGCAGCATCCCAGCGGGAGGCCCCTACAATGAGCAGTTCTTC. This chain uses TRBV5-1 with TRBJ2-1; 9 bases are a match to TRBD2. The CDR3 runs 16 residues. V dropped 4 bases and J dropped 2; count of bases not matched to a gene: 7. Per the germline V gene, CDR1 is SGHRS and CDR2 is YFSETQ.

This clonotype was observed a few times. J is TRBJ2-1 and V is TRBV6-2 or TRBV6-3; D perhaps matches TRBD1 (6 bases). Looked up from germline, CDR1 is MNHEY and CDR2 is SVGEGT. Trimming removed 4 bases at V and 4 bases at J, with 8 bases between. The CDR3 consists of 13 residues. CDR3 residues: CASSWTEYNEQFF. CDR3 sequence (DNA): TGTGCCAGCAGTTGGACAGAGTACAATGAGCAGTTCTTC.

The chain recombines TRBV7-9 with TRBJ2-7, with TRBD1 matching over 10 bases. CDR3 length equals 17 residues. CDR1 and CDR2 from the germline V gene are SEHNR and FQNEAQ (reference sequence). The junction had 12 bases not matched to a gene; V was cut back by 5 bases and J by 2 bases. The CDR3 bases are TGTGCCAGCAGCCCTAGCGTGGGACAGGGGTTAGCCTACGAGCAGTACTTC. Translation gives CASSPSVGQGLAYEQYF.

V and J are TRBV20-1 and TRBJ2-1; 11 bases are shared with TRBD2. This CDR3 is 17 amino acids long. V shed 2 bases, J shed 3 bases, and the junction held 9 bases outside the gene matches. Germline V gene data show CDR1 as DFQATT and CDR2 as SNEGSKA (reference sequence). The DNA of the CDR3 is TGCAGTGCTAGAAACGTACTAGCGGGAGACGTCTACAATGAGCAGTTCTTC. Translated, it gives CSARNVLAGDVYNEQFF.

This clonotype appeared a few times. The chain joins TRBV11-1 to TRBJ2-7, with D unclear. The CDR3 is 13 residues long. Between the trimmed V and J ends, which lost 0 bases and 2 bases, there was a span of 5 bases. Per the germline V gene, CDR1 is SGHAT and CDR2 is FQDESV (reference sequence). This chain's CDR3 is CASSLAWAYEQYF. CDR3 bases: TGTGCCAGCAGCTTAGCCTGGGCCTACGAGCAGTACTTC.

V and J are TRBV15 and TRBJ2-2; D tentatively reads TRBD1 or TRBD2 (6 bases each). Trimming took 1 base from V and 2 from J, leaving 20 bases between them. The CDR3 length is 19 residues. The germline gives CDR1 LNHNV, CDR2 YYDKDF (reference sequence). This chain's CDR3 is CATSRVRTEDYANTGELFF. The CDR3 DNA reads TGTGCCACCAGCAGAGTCAGGACAGAGGACTACGCTAACACCGGGGAGCTGTTTTTT.

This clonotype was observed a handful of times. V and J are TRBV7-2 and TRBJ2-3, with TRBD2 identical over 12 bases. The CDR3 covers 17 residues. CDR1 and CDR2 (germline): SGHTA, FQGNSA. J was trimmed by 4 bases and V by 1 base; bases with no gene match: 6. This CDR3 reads CASSLGPGLAGADTQYF. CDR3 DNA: TGTGCCAGCAGCTTAGGCCCGGGACTAGCGGGTGCAGATACGCAGTATTTT. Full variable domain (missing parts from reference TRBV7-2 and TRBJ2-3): GAGVSQSPSNKVTEKGKDVELRCDPISGHTALYWYRQSLGQGLEFLIYFQGNSAPDKSGLPSDRFSAERTGGSVSTLTIQRTQQEDSAVYLCASSLGPGLAGADTQYFGPGTRLTVL.

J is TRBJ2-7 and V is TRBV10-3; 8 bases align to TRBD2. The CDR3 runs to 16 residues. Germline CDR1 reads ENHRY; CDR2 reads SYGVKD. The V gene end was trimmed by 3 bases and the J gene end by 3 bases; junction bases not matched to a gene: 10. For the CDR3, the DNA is TGTGCCATCAGTGAAGGTATTGGCGGGAGGATCTACGAGCAGTACTTC. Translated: CAISEGIGGRIYEQYF.

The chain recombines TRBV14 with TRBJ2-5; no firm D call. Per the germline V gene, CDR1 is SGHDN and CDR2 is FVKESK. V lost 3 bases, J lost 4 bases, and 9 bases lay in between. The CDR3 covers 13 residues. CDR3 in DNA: TGTGCCAGCAGCCATGATGGGCCAGAGACCCAGTACTTC. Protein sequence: CASSHDGPETQYF. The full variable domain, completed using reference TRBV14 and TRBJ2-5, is EAGVTQFPSHSVIEKGQTVTLRCDPISGHDNLYWYRRVMGKEIKFLLHFVKESKQDESGMPNNRFLAERTGGTYSTLKVQPAELEDSGVYFCASSHDGPETQYFGPGTRLLVL.

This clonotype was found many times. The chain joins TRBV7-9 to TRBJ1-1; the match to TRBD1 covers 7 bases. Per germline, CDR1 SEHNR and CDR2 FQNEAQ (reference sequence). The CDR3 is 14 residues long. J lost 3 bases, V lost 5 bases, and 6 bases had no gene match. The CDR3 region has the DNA TGTGCCAGCAGCCCGAGGGGGCAGGACACTGAAGCTTTCTTT. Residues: CASSPRGQDTEAFF.